One and the same sample provided the 27 T cell receptor beta chains below, sequenced in a study of shared clonotypes between healthy human individuals. Terminally differentiated effector memory CD45RA+ cells were excluded by CCR7 positive selection of CD45RO-negative cells. Method: immunoSEQ multiplex PCR; TCRdb's copy keeps in-frame clones and lacks some. The repertoire holds around 2,000,000 clones, with under 95% as singletons. Material: naive CD8+ T cells from PBMCs. Every receptor here comes from a man younger than 35 in good health. Some clones in this sample may be carry-over from other donors' samples.

This chain links TRBV27 with TRBJ2-1, with TRBD1 as a possible D gene (6 bases). The CDR3 covers 14 residues. Trimming removed 3 bases at V and 6 bases at J, with 12 bases between. The germline V gene has CDR1 MNHEY and CDR2 SMNVEV (reference sequence). The DNA for the CDR3 is TGTGCCAGCAGTTTTATCGACAGGAGCAATGAGCAGTTCTTC. This gives the protein CASSFIDRSNEQFF.

This chain links TRBV9 with TRBJ2-7; 13 bases agree with TRBD2. The germline V gene encodes CDR1 SGDLS and CDR2 YYNGEE. This CDR3 is 14 amino acids long. The V and J ends lost 4 bases and 5 bases, in that order; junction bases with no gene match: 3. In DNA, the CDR3 is TGTGCCAGCAGCTACGGACTAGCGGGAGACGAGCAGTACTTC. This gives the protein CASSYGLAGDEQYF.

The rearrangement uses TRBV5-1 and TRBJ2-3, with TRBD1 matching 7 bases. Germline CDR1 reads SGHRS; CDR2 reads YFSETQ. This CDR3 is 15 amino acids long. Germline trimming cut 3 bases from V and 0 bases from J; bases unmatched to any gene: 4. The CDR3 DNA reads TGCGCCAGCAGCTCAGGGACAGCTAGCACAGATACGCAGTATTTT. Translated, it gives CASSSGTASTDTQYF.

DNA for the CDR3: TGTGCCAGCTTCCCGACAGGTTCGAACACCGGGGAGCTGTTTTTT. Translated, it gives CASFPTGSNTGELFF. The rearrangement joins TRBV28 to TRBJ2-2; D possibly corresponds to TRBD1 (6 bases). The CDR3 contains 15 residues. The germline gives CDR1 MDHEN, CDR2 SYDVKM. Trimming took 8 bases from V and 0 from J, leaving 13 bases between them.

The V gene is TRBV6-5, the J gene TRBJ1-3; 8 bases line up with TRBD1. Germline CDR1 and CDR2: MNHEY and SVGAGI. V lost 4 bases, J lost 6 bases, and 11 bases stayed unmatched. The CDR3 extends over 16 amino acids. CDR3 residues: CASSFSTGEVANTIYF. The CDR3 nucleotides read TGTGCCAGCAGTTTTTCGACAGGGGAGGTTGCAAACACCATATATTTT.

The chain carries TRBV9 and TRBJ2-7; TRBD2 might be the D (5 bases). This CDR3 has 16 amino acids. Germline loops: CDR1 SGDLS, CDR2 YYNGEE. Trimming removed 4 bases from V and 3 bases from J, with 20 bases in between. CDR3 DNA: TGTGCCAGCAGCCTACGTAGCGAGAAGAACTACTACGAGCAGTACTTC. Amino acids: CASSLRSEKNYYEQYF.

V gene TRBV4-1 combines with J gene TRBJ2-1, with D hard to call. The V end lost 1 base, the J end lost 3 bases, and 13 bases lay between the germline ends. The CDR3 covers 16 residues. Germline V gene data show CDR1 as MGHRA and CDR2 as YSYEKL. The CDR3 is CASSQVTRGFYNEQFF. The CDR3 bases are TGCGCCAGCAGCCAAGTAACCAGAGGTTTCTACAATGAGCAGTTCTTC.

This clone was seen just once. The chain's CDR3 is CASSQGYIRTSYNEQFF. CDR3 sequence (DNA): TGCGCCAGCAGCCAAGGTTATATTCGGACATCCTACAATGAGCAGTTCTTC. V is TRBV4-3 and J is TRBJ2-1, with a possible D match to TRBD1 (5 bases). This CDR3 is built from 17 residues. Trimming shortened V by 1 base and J by 1 base, and 14 bases separated the two germline ends. Looked up from germline, CDR1 is LGHNA and CDR2 is YSLEER.

The genes are TRBV7-8 and TRBJ1-4; the D is unclear. V shed 6 bases and J shed 7 bases, with 15 bases lying between them. CDR1 and CDR2 (germline): SGHVS, FQNEAQ. The CDR3 contains 14 residues. In DNA form, the CDR3 reads TGTGCCAGCAGTCCCTGGGGAGAGGGTGAAAAACTGTTTTTT. Protein product: CASSPWGEGEKLFF.

The chain combines TRBV2 with TRBJ2-7; 7 bases are a match to TRBD1. There are 13 residues in the CDR3. CDR1 is SNHLY and CDR2 is FYNNEI in the germline V gene. Unmatched junction bases numbered 6, after V lost 6 bases and J lost 4 bases. The CDR3 DNA follows: TGTGCCAGCAGGGTTACAGGGGTTTACGAGCAGTACTTC. Amino acids: CASRVTGVYEQYF.

This clone was observed a handful of times. The chain carries TRBV28 and TRBJ1-5; 7 nucleotides agree with TRBD1. J was trimmed by 4 bases and V by 8 bases; bases with no gene match: 8. CDR3 length: 14 amino acids. CDR1 and CDR2 from the germline V gene are MDHEN and SYDVKM. CDR3 region: CASARGLGNQPQHF. DNA for the CDR3: TGTGCCAGCGCGAGGGGGCTAGGGAATCAGCCCCAGCATTTT.

This chain uses TRBV5-1 with TRBJ2-7; 9 bases fit TRBD1. Trimming took 1 base from V and 6 from J; bases not matched to a gene: 8. Germline assignment: CDR1 SGHRS and CDR2 YFSETQ. The CDR3 covers 15 residues. CDR3 residues: CASSLTDRGSGEQYF. CDR3 nucleotides: TGCGCCAGCAGCTTGACGGACAGGGGTAGTGGCGAGCAGTACTTC.

V usage is TRBV27 and J usage is TRBJ1-1, with TRBD1 matching over 11 bases. This CDR3 is 15 amino acids long. With 7 bases clipped from V and 4 bases from J, the junction kept 8 bases outside the gene matches. Germline-derived CDR1 and CDR2 are MNHEY and SMNVEV (reference sequence). The CDR3 region is CASMGQGVDVTEAFF. The CDR3 coding sequence is TGTGCCAGCATGGGACAGGGGGTGGACGTCACTGAAGCTTTCTTT.

V is TRBV6-6 and J is TRBJ2-3; D possibly corresponds to TRBD1 (6 bases). There are 16 residues in the CDR3. V was trimmed by 2 bases and J by 3 bases, leaving 15 bases between them. The germline V gene encodes CDR1 MNHNY and CDR2 SVGAGI (reference sequence). The CDR3 is CASSYNVDSPTDTQYF. The DNA for the CDR3 is TGTGCCAGCAGTTACAATGTGGACAGCCCAACAGATACGCAGTATTTT.

The chain has TRBV5-1 and TRBJ1-6; possibly TRBD1 for D (5 bases). CDR1 and CDR2 from the germline V gene are SGHRS and YFSETQ. The CDR3 consists of 14 residues. The V end was cut by 0 bases, the J end by 8 bases, with 9 bases between. DNA of the CDR3: TGCGCCAGCAGCTTGGGGGGACCTCATTCACCCCTCCACTTT. This gives the protein CASSLGGPHSPLHF.

The chain joins TRBV28 to TRBJ1-1; no clear D gene. Germline loops: CDR1 MDHEN, CDR2 SYDVKM. V was pared by 6 bases and J by 4 bases, with 15 bases between. The CDR3 has 14 residues. In nucleotides, the CDR3 is TGTGCCAGCAGCCAGTTGGTCCTGGGCACTGAAGCTTTCTTT. As protein: CASSQLVLGTEAFF.

CDR3: CASRNTLAGTTLVPEQFF. DNA for the CDR3: TGCGCCAGCAGGAACACATTGGCCGGGACCACTCTCGTTCCTGAGCAGTTCTTC. The V and J genes are TRBV4-3 and TRBJ2-1; D may correspond to TRBD1 or TRBD2 (5 bases each). This CDR3 comprises 18 residues. The V end lost 6 bases, the J end lost 9 bases, and 30 bases lay between the germline ends. The germline CDR1 and CDR2 sequences are LGHNA and YSLEER.

The rearrangement uses TRBV11-3 and TRBJ2-1; no clear D gene. The CDR3 consists of 12 residues. The V end lost 3 bases, the J end lost 9 bases, and 9 bases lay between the germline ends. Germline CDR1 and CDR2: SGHNT and YENEEA. CDR3 DNA: TGTGCCAGCAGCTTTGCCTATAGTGAGCAGTTCTTC. Amino acids: CASSFAYSEQFF.

This rearrangement joins TRBV4-1 to TRBJ2-1; possible D gene TRBD2, 6 bases. Per germline, CDR1 MGHRA and CDR2 YSYEKL. The V end was cut by 1 base, the J end by 5 bases, with 15 bases between. This CDR3 contains 16 residues. The CDR3: CASSQGPGTGNNEQFF. The CDR3 DNA is TGCGCCAGCAGCCAAGGTCCCGGGACTGGAAACAATGAGCAGTTCTTC.

This sequence joins TRBV7-2 and TRBJ2-1, with D perhaps matching TRBD1 (7 bases). The CDR3 sequence is 17 residues long. From germline, CDR1 is SGHTA and CDR2 FQGNSA. V lost 1 base and J 4 bases, leaving 17 bases between the germline ends. The DNA for the CDR3 is TGTGCCAGCAGCTTAGTTTTAGGGGGCGCGGGGTACAATGAGCAGTTCTTC. It translates to CASSLVLGGAGYNEQFF.

V is TRBV7-3 and J is TRBJ2-3; perhaps TRBD2 as D (6 bases). This CDR3 is built from 16 residues. The germline V gene encodes CDR1 SGHTA and CDR2 FQGTGA. V gave up 2 bases and J gave up 3 bases, with 15 bases separating them. CDR3 DNA: TGTGCCAGCAGCTTATTCGGGGGTGGGTCGACAGATACGCAGTATTTT. Protein: CASSLFGGGSTDTQYF.

This rearrangement joins TRBV2 to TRBJ1-5, with D uncertain. Germline CDR1 reads SNHLY; CDR2 reads FYNNEI. This CDR3 has 16 residues. V dropped 3 bases and J dropped 2 bases, with 14 bases sitting between them. CDR3 region: CASSDGLGVGNQPQHF. The CDR3 DNA reads as TGTGCCAGCAGTGACGGACTCGGGGTTGGCAATCAGCCCCAGCATTTT. Supplemented by reference TRBV2 and TRBJ1-5, the full variable domain reads EPEVTQTPSHQVTQMGQEVILRCVPISNHLYFYWYRQILGQKVEFLVSFYNNEISEKSEIFDDQFSVERPDGSNFTLKIRSTKLEDSAMYFCASSDGLGVGNQPQHFGDGTRLSIL.

The chain links TRBV2 to TRBJ2-3; unclear D gene. The CDR3 contains 16 residues. Germline V gene lookup returns CDR1 SNHLY and CDR2 FYNNEI. The V end was cut by 4 bases, the J end by 0 bases, with 14 bases between. The DNA for the CDR3 is TGTGCCAGCAGTGTAGGCCTATATGGTAGCACAGATACGCAGTATTTT. Its protein is CASSVGLYGSTDTQYF. Full variable domain (missing parts from reference TRBV2 and TRBJ2-3): EPEVTQTPSHQVTQMGQEVILRCVPISNHLYFYWYRQILGQKVEFLVSFYNNEISEKSEIFDDQFSVERPDGSNFTLKIRSTKLEDSAMYFCASSVGLYGSTDTQYFGPGTRLTVL.

V usage is TRBV7-8 and J usage is TRBJ2-7; 9 bases fit TRBD1. Germline loops: CDR1 SGHVS, CDR2 FQNEAQ. This CDR3 spans 16 amino acids. With 5 bases clipped from V and 6 bases from J, the junction kept 14 bases outside the gene matches. CDR3 protein: CASSPGPGTGLSEQYF. DNA for the CDR3: TGTGCCAGCAGCCCAGGGCCCGGGACAGGGTTATCCGAGCAGTACTTC.

The V gene is TRBV4-3, the J gene TRBJ1-1, with 7 bases fitting TRBD1. The length of the CDR3 is 15 residues. Germline assignment: CDR1 LGHNA and CDR2 YSLEER. V dropped 3 bases and J dropped 6; count of bases not matched to a gene: 10. The CDR3: CASSHLIDRVAEAFF. CDR3 nucleotide sequence: TGCGCCAGCAGCCATCTCATCGACAGGGTCGCTGAAGCTTTCTTT.

This clone was detected only a few times. V gene TRBV11-2 combines with J gene TRBJ1-5; D remains ambiguous. Trimming left V 8 bases short and J 2 bases short, with 13 bases between. The CDR3 covers 14 residues. The germline V gene has CDR1 SGHAT and CDR2 FQNNGV. Written as DNA, the CDR3 is TGTGCCAGCGTTGCCCTTGGGGGCAATCAGCCCCAGCATTTT. This sequence encodes CASVALGGNQPQHF.

This sequence joins TRBV7-6 and TRBJ2-1, with 8 bases identical to TRBD2. Trimming at V came to 1 base and at J to 6 bases, leaving 8 bases not matched to a gene. The CDR3 runs 16 residues. Germline CDR1 SGHVS, CDR2 FNYEAQ. CDR3 region: CASSLVTGGPRNEQFF. CDR3 DNA: TGTGCCAGCAGCTTAGTAACGGGAGGGCCCCGCAATGAGCAGTTCTTC.